This T cell receptor (beta chain) was profiled in a study of blood T cell repertoires in COVID-19. Background on the study: Donors in the United States, Italy and Spain gave samples during acute or convalescent COVID-19.

The CDR3 runs 16 residues. J gave up 5 bases and V 5 bases, and 12 bases lay outside the gene matches. From germline, CDR1 is SEHNR and CDR2 FQNEAQ (reference sequence). TCRdb's copy holds only in-frame clones and misses some; the assay was immunoSEQ multiplex PCR. The sample lists 25,000 to 35,000 clones; about 91% were seen once. The TCR was taken from a human donor with acute or convalescent COVID-19. The donor label of this sample is uncertain. Sequencing was carried out using peripheral blood. The rearrangement uses TRBV7-9 and TRBJ2-3; TRBD2 matches at 8 bases. DNA of the CDR3: TGTGCCAGCAGCCTACCGACGGGGGGGCTCTTAGATACGCAGTATTTT. Translation: CASSLPTGGLLDTQYF.